This T cell receptor beta chain was sequenced during a study of blood T cell repertoires in COVID-19. V was shortened by 0 bases and J by 2 bases, with 11 bases between the two germline ends. Germline V gene data show CDR1 as MGHRA and CDR2 as YSYEKL. The CDR3 has 16 residues. This clone has only a few counts. Sequencing used immunoSEQ multiplex PCR; TCRdb keeps in-frame clones, though not all of them. The sample records around 250,000 clones, 65% to 85% being singletons. Sequenced sample: peripheral blood. This clonotype originated in a man at least 80 years old with acute or convalescent COVID-19. The rearrangement links TRBV4-1 to TRBJ2-1, with a tentative D call TRBD1 (6 bases). The CDR3 is CASSQDGAGAYNEQFF. Here the CDR3 DNA reads TGCGCCAGCAGCCAAGATGGGGCAGGGGCCTACAATGAGCAGTTCTTC.